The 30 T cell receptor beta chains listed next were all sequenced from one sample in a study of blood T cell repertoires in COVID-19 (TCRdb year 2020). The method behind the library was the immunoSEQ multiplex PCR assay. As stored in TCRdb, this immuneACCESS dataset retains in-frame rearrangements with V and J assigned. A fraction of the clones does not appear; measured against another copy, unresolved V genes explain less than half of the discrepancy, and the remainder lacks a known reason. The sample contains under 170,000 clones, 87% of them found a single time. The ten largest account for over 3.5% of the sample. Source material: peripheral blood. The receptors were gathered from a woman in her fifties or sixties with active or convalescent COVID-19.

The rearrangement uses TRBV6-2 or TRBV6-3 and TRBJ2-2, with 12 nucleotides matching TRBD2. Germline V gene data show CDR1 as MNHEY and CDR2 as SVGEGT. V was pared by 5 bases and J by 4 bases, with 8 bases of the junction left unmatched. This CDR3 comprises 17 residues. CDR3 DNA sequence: TGTGCCAGCAGTCCCCTAGCGGGGGGGCCGGGCACCGGGGAGCTGTTTTTT. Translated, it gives CASSPLAGGPGTGELFF.

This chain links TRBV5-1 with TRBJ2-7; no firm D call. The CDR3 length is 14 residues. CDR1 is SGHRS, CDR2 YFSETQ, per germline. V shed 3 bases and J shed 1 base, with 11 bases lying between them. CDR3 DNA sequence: TGCGCCAGCAGCTCGGCCAGCGCTTCCTACGAGCAGTACTTC. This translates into CASSSASASYEQYF.

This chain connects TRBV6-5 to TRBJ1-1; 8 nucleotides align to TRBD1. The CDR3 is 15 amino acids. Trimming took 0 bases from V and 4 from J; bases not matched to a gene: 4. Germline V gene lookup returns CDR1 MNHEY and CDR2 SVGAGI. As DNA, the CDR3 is TGTGCCAGCAGTTACTCCACAGGGGGTTTCACTGAAGCTTTCTTT. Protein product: CASSYSTGGFTEAFF.

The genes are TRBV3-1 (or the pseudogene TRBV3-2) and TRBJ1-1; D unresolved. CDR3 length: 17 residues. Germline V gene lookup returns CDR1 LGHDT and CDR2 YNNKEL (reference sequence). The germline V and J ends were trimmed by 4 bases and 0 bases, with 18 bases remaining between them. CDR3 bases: TGTGCCAGCAGCCGAGGACTCTCCACTAACATGAACACTGAAGCTTTCTTT. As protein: CASSRGLSTNMNTEAFF.

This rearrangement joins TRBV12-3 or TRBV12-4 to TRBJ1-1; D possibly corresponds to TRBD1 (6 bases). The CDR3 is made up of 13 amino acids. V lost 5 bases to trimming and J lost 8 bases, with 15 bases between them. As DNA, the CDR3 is TGTGCCAGCAGTCCATCACGGACAGCCGAAGCTTTCTTT. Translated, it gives CASSPSRTAEAFF.

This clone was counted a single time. The CDR3 is CASSQPTPQGAVNIQYF. In DNA, the CDR3 is TGTGCCAGCAGCCAACCTACTCCACAGGGGGCTGTAAACATTCAGTACTTC. The chain uses TRBV3-1 (or the pseudogene TRBV3-2) and TRBJ2-4; 9 nucleotides align to TRBD1. The junction had 11 bases not matched to a gene; V was cut back by 2 bases and J by 6 bases. Germline CDR1 LGHDT, CDR2 YNNKEL (reference sequence). This CDR3 has 17 residues.

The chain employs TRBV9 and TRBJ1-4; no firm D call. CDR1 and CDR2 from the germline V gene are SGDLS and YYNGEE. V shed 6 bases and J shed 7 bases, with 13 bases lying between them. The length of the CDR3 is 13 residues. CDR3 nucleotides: TGTGCCAGCAACCCGGGTTTTATTGAAAAACTGTTTTTT. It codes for CASNPGFIEKLFF.

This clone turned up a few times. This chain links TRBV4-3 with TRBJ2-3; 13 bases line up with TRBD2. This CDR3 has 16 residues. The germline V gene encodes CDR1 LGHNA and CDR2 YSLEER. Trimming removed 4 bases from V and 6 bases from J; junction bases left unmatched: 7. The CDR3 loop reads CASSPGTSGVSDTQYF. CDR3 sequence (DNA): TGCGCCAGCAGCCCGGGGACTAGCGGGGTTTCGGATACGCAGTATTTT.

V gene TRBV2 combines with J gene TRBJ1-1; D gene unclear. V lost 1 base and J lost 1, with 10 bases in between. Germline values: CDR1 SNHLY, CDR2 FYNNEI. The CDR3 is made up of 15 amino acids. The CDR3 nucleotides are TGTGCCAGCAGTGAAGGCGGTTTCGAGAACACTGAAGCTTTCTTT. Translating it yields CASSEGGFENTEAFF.

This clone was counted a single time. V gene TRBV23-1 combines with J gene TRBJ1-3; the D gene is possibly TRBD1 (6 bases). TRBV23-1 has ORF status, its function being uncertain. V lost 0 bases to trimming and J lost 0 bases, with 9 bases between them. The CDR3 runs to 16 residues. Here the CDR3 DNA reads TGCGCCAGCAGTCAATCACAGGGCTTCTCTGGAAACACCATATATTTT. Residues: CASSQSQGFSGNTIYF.

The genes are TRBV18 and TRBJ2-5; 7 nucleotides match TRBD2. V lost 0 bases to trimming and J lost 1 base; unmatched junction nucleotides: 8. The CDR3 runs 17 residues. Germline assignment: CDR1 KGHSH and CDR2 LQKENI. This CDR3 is CASSPPTSGALQETQYF. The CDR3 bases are TGTGCCAGCTCACCACCGACGAGCGGGGCCCTCCAAGAGACCCAGTACTTC.

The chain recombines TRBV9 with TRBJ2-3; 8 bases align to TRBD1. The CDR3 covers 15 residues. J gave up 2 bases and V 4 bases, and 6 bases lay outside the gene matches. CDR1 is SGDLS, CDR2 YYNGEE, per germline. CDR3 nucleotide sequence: TGTGCCAGCAGCATACAGGGGGTAGTCACAGATACGCAGTATTTT. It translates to CASSIQGVVTDTQYF.

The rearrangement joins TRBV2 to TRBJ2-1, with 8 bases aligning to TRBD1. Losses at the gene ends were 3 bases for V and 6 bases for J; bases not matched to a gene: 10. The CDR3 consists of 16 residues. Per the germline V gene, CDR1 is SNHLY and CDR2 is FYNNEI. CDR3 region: CASSEGRGLMGNEQFF. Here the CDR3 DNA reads TGTGCCAGCAGTGAGGGCAGGGGGCTAATGGGCAATGAGCAGTTCTTC. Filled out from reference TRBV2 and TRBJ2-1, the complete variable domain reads EPEVTQTPSHQVTQMGQEVILRCVPISNHLYFYWYRQILGQKVEFLVSFYNNEISEKSEIFDDQFSVERPDGSNFTLKIRSTKLEDSAMYFCASSEGRGLMGNEQFFGPGTRLTVL.

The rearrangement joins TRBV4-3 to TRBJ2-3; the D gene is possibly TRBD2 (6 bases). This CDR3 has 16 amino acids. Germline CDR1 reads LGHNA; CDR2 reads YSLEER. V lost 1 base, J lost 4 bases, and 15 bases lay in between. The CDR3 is CASSQGRAGLPDTQYF. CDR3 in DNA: TGCGCCAGCAGCCAAGGGAGGGCGGGGCTCCCAGATACGCAGTATTTT.

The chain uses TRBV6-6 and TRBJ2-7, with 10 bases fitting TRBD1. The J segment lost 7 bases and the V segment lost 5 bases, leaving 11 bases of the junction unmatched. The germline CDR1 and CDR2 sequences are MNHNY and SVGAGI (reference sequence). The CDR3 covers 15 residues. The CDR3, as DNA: TGTGCCAGCAGTGATCACCGGGACAGGGGAGATGAGCAGTACTTC. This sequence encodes CASSDHRDRGDEQYF.

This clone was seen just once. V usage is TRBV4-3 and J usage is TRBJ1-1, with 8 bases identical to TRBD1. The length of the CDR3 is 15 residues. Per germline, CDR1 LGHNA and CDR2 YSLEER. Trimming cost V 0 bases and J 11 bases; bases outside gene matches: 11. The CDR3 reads CASSQDLAGTGSAFF. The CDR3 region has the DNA TGCGCCAGCAGCCAAGATCTAGCCGGGACAGGATCGGCTTTCTTT.

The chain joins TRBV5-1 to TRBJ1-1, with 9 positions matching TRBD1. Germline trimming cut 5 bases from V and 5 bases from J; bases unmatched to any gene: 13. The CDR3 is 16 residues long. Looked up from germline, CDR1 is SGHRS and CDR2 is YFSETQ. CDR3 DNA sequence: TGCGCCAGCAGTATGGACAGGGGAGAAGGGTTGACTGAAGCTTTCTTT. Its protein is CASSMDRGEGLTEAFF.

CDR3 in DNA: TGTGCCATCAGTGAGTCGGGGACAGGGGACGTCGGGGCCAAAAACATTCAGTACTTC. It is translated as CAISESGTGDVGAKNIQYF. This chain links TRBV10-3 with TRBJ2-4, with TRBD1 matching 10 bases. The CDR3 covers 19 residues. Trimming took 0 bases from V and 1 from J; bases not matched to a gene: 9. CDR1 is ENHRY, CDR2 SYGVKD, per germline.

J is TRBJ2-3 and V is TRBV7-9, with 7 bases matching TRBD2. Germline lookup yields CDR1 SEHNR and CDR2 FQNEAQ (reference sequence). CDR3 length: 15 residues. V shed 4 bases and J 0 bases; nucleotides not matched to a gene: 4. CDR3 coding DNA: TGTGCCAGCAGCTCGACTAGCTGGAGCACAGATACGCAGTATTTT. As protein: CASSSTSWSTDTQYF.

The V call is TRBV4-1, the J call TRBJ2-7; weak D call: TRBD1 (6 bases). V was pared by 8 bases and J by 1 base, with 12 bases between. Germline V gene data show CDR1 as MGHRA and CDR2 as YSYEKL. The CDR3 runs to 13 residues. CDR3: CASGITGSYEQYF. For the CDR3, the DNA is TGCGCCAGCGGTATTACAGGGTCCTACGAGCAGTACTTC.

The DNA of the CDR3 is TGTGCCATCAGTGAGTCGACAGGAGTAGGAGAAAAACTGTTTTTT. Translating it yields CAISESTGVGEKLFF. The genes are TRBV10-3 and TRBJ1-4; D might be TRBD1 (6 bases). This CDR3 has 15 residues. V was trimmed by 0 bases and J by 8 bases, leaving 13 bases between them. CDR1 ENHRY and CDR2 SYGVKD come from the germline V gene.

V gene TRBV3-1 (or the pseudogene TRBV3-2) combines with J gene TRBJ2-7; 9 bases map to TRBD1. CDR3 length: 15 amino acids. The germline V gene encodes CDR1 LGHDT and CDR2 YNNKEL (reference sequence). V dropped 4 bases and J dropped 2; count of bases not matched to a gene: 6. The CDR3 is CASSPDRGGPYEQYF. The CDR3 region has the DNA TGTGCCAGCAGCCCGGACAGGGGTGGACCCTACGAGCAGTACTTC.

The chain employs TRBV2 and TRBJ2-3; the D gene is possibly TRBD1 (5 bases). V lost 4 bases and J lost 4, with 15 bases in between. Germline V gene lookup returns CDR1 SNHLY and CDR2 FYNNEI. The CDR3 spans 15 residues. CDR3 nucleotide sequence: TGTGCCAGCAGTGTGTTTTGGGGCGGTTCAGATACGCAGTATTTT. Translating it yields CASSVFWGGSDTQYF.

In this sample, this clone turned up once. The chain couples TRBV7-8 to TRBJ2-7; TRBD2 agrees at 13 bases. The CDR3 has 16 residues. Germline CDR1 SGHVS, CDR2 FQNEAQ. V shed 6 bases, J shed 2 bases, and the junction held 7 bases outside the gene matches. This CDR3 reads CASSGPGLAGTYEQYF. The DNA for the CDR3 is TGTGCCAGCAGTGGACCGGGACTAGCGGGGACCTACGAGCAGTACTTC.

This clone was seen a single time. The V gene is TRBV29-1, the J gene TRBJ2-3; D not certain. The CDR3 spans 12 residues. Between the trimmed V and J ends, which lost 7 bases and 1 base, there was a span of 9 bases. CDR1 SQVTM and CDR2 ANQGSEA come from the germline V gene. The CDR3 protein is CSADEGTDTQYF. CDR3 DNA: TGCAGCGCCGATGAGGGCACAGATACGCAGTATTTT.

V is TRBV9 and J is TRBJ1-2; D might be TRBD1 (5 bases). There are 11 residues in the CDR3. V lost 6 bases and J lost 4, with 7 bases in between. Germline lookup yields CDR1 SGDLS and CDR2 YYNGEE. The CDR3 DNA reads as TGTGCCAGCACGGGGGGCTATGGCTACACCTTC. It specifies CASTGGYGYTF. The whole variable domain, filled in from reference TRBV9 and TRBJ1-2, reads DSGVTQTPKHLITATGQRVTLRCSPRSGDLSVYWYQQSLDQGLQFLIQYYNGEERAKGNILERFSAQQFPDLHSELNLSSLELGDSALYFCASTGGYGYTFGSGTRLTVV.

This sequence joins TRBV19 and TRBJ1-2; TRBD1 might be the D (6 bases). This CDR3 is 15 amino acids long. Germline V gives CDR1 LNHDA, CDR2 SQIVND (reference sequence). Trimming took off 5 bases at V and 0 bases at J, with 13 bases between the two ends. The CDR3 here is CASSPGGGSNYGYTF. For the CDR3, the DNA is TGTGCCAGTAGTCCCGGTGGGGGCTCTAACTATGGCTACACCTTC. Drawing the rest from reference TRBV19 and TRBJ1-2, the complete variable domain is DGGITQSPKYLFRKEGQNVTLSCEQNLNHDAMYWYRQDPGQGLRLIYYSQIVNDFQKGDIAEGYSVSREKKESFPLTVTSAQKNPTAFYLCASSPGGGSNYGYTFGSGTRLTVV.

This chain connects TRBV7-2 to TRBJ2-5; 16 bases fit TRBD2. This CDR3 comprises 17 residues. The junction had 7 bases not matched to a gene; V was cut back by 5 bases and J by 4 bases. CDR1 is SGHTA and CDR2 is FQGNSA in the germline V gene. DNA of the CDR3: TGTGCCAGCAGCCCGGGACTAGCGGGGGGGCCACGAGAGACCCAGTACTTC. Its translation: CASSPGLAGGPRETQYF.

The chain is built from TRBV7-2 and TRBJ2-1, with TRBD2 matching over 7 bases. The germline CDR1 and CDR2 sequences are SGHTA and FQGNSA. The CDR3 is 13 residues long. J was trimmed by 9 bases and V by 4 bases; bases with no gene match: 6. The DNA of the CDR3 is TGTGCCAGCAGCTCTACTAGCGTGGGTGAGCAGTTCTTC. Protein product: CASSSTSVGEQFF. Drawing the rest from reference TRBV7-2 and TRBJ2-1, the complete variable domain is GAGVSQSPSNKVTEKGKDVELRCDPISGHTALYWYRQSLGQGLEFLIYFQGNSAPDKSGLPSDRFSAERTGGSVSTLTIQRTQQEDSAVYLCASSSTSVGEQFFGPGTRLTVL.

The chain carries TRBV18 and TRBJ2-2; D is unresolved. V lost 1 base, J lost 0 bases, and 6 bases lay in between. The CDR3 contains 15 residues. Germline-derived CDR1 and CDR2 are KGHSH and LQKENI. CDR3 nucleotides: TGTGCCAGCTCACCACTGACATCGAACACCGGGGAGCTGTTTTTT. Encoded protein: CASSPLTSNTGELFF.